The 12 T cell receptor beta chains given below trace back to one sample, sequenced in a study of OX40 agonist ivuxolimab in advanced cancers. Assay used: immunoSEQ multiplex PCR; TCRdb lists only in-frame clones, some missing. This table holds more than 80,000 clones, around 90% found once. The sequencing here drew on CD4+ or CD8+ T cells sorted from blood, taken in a trial of the OX40 agonist ivuxolimab. The receptor source for this set is an adult with an advanced solid tumor such as melanoma, head and neck, liver or kidney cancer.

The gene calls are TRBV10-3 and TRBJ2-7, with D perhaps matching TRBD1 or TRBD2 (6 bases each). V was clipped by 0 bases and J by 3 bases, with 21 bases between them. The CDR3 is made up of 18 amino acids. The germline gives CDR1 ENHRY, CDR2 SYGVKD. The CDR3 region is CAISESPLRGANDYEQYF. CDR3 DNA: TGTGCCATCAGTGAGTCGCCCCTTAGGGGGGCTAACGACTACGAGCAGTACTTC.

The V call is TRBV5-4, the J call TRBJ1-2, with D maybe TRBD1 (6 bases). This CDR3 is 16 amino acids long. The germline V and J ends were trimmed by 0 bases and 1 base, with 13 bases remaining between them. Germline lookup yields CDR1 SGHNT and CDR2 YYREEE (reference sequence). This chain's CDR3 is CASSLVGGAHNYGYTF. DNA of the CDR3: TGTGCCAGCAGCTTGGTGGGGGGCGCCCATAACTATGGCTACACCTTC.

This chain links TRBV7-6 with TRBJ1-2; perhaps TRBD1 as D (6 bases). Trimming took 7 bases from V and 8 from J, leaving 17 bases between them. The V gene's germline CDR1 is SGHVS and CDR2 FNYEAQ. The CDR3 length is 13 residues. CDR3 loop: CASKGQGSQGYTF. The CDR3 DNA reads as TGTGCCAGCAAAGGCCAGGGGTCGCAGGGCTACACCTTC.

This sequence joins TRBV5-6 and TRBJ1-4; 9 nucleotides line up with TRBD1. Germline trimming cut 1 base from V and 7 bases from J; bases unmatched to any gene: 5. CDR1 is SGHDT and CDR2 is YYEEEE in the germline V gene. The CDR3 is 15 residues long. CDR3 in DNA: TGTGCCAGCAGCTTGTGGGACAGGGTCCGTGAAAAACTGTTTTTT. As protein: CASSLWDRVREKLFF.

The chain combines TRBV2 with TRBJ2-1, with 7 bases fitting TRBD2. Germline CDR1 SNHLY, CDR2 FYNNEI. V lost 9 bases and J lost 7; bases outside the gene matches: 15. CDR3 length equals 15 residues. The CDR3 loop reads CARSQRGGPGNEQFF. In DNA form, the CDR3 reads TGTGCCAGGTCCCAAAGGGGAGGGCCAGGAAATGAGCAGTTCTTC.

The chain carries TRBV6-1 and TRBJ2-1, with TRBD2 as a possible D gene (6 bases). This CDR3 contains 16 residues. Germline V gene lookup returns CDR1 MNHNS and CDR2 SASEGT. V shed 3 bases and J shed 2 bases, with 14 bases lying between them. CDR3 bases: TGTGCCAGCAGTGATTGGGACTCCCGTACCTACAATGAGCAGTTCTTC. Amino acid sequence: CASSDWDSRTYNEQFF.

This chain joins TRBV9 and TRBJ1-1, with 9 bases that match TRBD1. CDR1 and CDR2 from the germline V gene are SGDLS and YYNGEE. This CDR3 spans 13 amino acids. With V trimmed by 4 bases and J by 5 bases, 3 bases remained unmatched. The DNA of the CDR3 is TGTGCCAGCAGCACGACAGGGGGGACTGAAGCTTTCTTT. Translated: CASSTTGGTEAFF.

The chain recombines TRBV19 with TRBJ1-1; D is possibly TRBD1 (5 bases). The CDR3 contains 13 residues. The germline V gene encodes CDR1 LNHDA and CDR2 SQIVND (reference sequence). With 5 bases removed from V and 6 bases from J, the gap between germline ends came to 13 bases. CDR3 nucleotides: TGTGCCAGTAGTTGGGGGGGAGGGTCTGAAGCTTTCTTT. Its translation: CASSWGGGSEAFF.

The CDR3 reads CASSYALTYEQYF. The CDR3 DNA sequence: TGTGCCAGCAGTTACGCACTGACCTACGAGCAGTACTTC. V usage is TRBV6-5 and J usage is TRBJ2-7, with unresolved D. The germline CDR1 and CDR2 sequences are MNHEY and SVGAGI. This CDR3 is built from 13 residues. Trimming cost V 2 bases and J 2 bases, with 7 bases left between them.

This clone was observed once. This chain connects TRBV6-5 to TRBJ1-1; D unresolved. The CDR3 extends over 15 amino acids. Deletions cut 5 bases from V and 1 base from J, with 14 bases between. Germline loops: CDR1 MNHEY, CDR2 SVGAGI. As DNA, the CDR3 is TGTGCCAGCAGTCTTGGTTTTACACGGAACACTGAAGCTTTCTTT. Its translation: CASSLGFTRNTEAFF.

The V gene is TRBV10-3, the J gene TRBJ2-2, with D possibly matching TRBD1 (6 bases). Trimming took off 6 bases at V and 5 bases at J, with 10 bases between the two ends. Looked up from germline, CDR1 is ENHRY and CDR2 is SYGVKD. The CDR3 spans 13 residues. The chain's CDR3 is CAIRTGSTGELFF. DNA for the CDR3: TGTGCCATCAGGACAGGATCGACCGGGGAGCTGTTTTTT.

The chain joins TRBV10-3 to TRBJ2-7, with 9 bases that match TRBD2. V was clipped by 6 bases and J by 2 bases; unmatched bases: 5. The CDR3 consists of 14 residues. The V gene's germline CDR1 is ENHRY and CDR2 SYGVKD. CDR3 amino acids: CAIRKAGGAYEQYF. As DNA, the CDR3 is TGTGCCATCAGAAAAGCGGGAGGAGCCTACGAGCAGTACTTC.